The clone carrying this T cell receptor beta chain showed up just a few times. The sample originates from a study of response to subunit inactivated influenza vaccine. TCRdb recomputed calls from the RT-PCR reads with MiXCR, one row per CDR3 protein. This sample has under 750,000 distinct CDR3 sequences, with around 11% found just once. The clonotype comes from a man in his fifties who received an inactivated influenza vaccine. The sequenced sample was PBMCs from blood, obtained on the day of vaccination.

In nucleotides, the CDR3 is TGCAGCGTTTTGAGTGTTTTGAACATTCAGTACTTC. This translates into CSVLSVLNIQYF. This chain joins TRBV29-1 and TRBJ2-4; D not resolved. The CDR3 is made up of 12 amino acids. CDR1 and CDR2 from the germline V gene are SQVTM and ANQGSEA. V was trimmed by 5 bases and J by 7 bases, leaving 12 bases between them.